These T cell receptor beta chains were read from a single sample in a study of B cell selection in AIRE deficiency. TCRdb's copy holds only in-frame clones and misses some; the assay was immunoSEQ multiplex PCR. The sample contains fewer than 30,000 clones, about 96% of which appear only once. The sample was CD4+CD127+ conventional T cells sorted from PBMCs. Receptor source: a human donor in good health. CDR3s include the opening cysteine and the closing phenylalanine or tryptophan. The D gene is left open where the match is weak. Size is omitted from some rows. Given values are once, few, many or a class for expanded clones.

TRBD1	.	TRBV16	TRBJ2-1	CASSPGQGRQFF	TGTGCCAGCAGCCCGGGACAGGGGAGGCAGTTCTTC
.	.	TRBV10-3	TRBJ2-5	CAISAGQPMQETQYF	TGTGCCATCAGTGCCGGACAGCCAATGCAAGAGACCCAGTACTTC
.	.	TRBV28	TRBJ1-1	CASRTLTEAFF	TGTGCCAGCCGGACCCTCACTGAAGCTTTCTTT
TRBD2	.	TRBV15	TRBJ2-5	CATSRGGRGGTQYF	TGTGCCACCAGCAGAGGTGGGAGGGGTGGGACCCAGTACTTC
TRBD1	.	TRBV6-6	TRBJ1-1	CASSYSRQGAGEAFF	TGTGCCAGCAGTTACTCGCGACAGGGGGCGGGTGAAGCTTTCTTT
.	.	TRBV5-1	TRBJ2-2	CASSLAGKGFPQYSTGELFF	TGCGCCAGCAGCTTGGCCGGGAAAGGATTCCCCCAATACTCCACCGGGGAGCTGTTTTTT
.	.	TRBV7-2	TRBJ2-5	CASSFQREETQYF	TGTGCCAGCAGCTTCCAGCGAGAAGAGACCCAGTACTTC
.	.	TRBV4-3	TRBJ1-6	CASSQATENSPLHF	TGCGCCAGCAGCCAAGCAACCGAGAATTCACCCCTCCACTTT
.	.	TRBV7-3	TRBJ2-1	CASGASGEQFF	TGTGCCAGCGGAGCGTCGGGTGAGCAGTTCTTC
.	.	TRBV4-2	TRBJ1-3	CASNPAGGERSGNTIYF	TGTGCCAGCAACCCGGCAGGCGGCGAAAGATCTGGAAACACCATATATTTT
.	.	TRBV7-2	TRBJ1-1	CASSLVVGITEAFF	TGTGCCAGCAGCCTGGTTGTGGGTATAACTGAAGCTTTCTTT
.	.	TRBV5-7	TRBJ2-1	CASSLVGSPNEQFF	TGTGCCAGCAGCTTGGTGGGTAGCCCCAATGAGCAGTTCTTC
.	.	TRBV5-6	TRBJ1-4	CASSLQRFNEKLFF	TGTGCCAGCAGCTTACAAAGATTTAATGAAAAACTGTTTTTT
TRBD1	.	TRBV19	TRBJ1-6	CASSTAGTDNSPLHF	TGTGCCAGTAGTACCGCCGGGACAGATAATTCACCCCTCCACTTT
.	.	TRBV10-3	TRBJ1-6	CAIRGMANYNSPLHF	TGTGCCATCAGGGGGATGGCCAACTATAATTCACCCCTCCACTTT
.	.	TRBV27	TRBJ2-3	CASSLSGEKDTQYF	TGTGCCAGCAGTTTATCAGGGGAGAAAGATACGCAGTATTTT
TRBD1	.	TRBV7-2	TRBJ2-7	CASSFGMTGNGQYF	TGTGCCAGCAGCTTCGGGATGACAGGGAACGGGCAGTACTTC
.	.	TRBV7-9	TRBJ1-6	CASSSASGAGSSYNSPLHF	TGTGCCAGCAGCTCCGCTTCCGGGGCGGGGAGCTCCTATAATTCACCCCTCCACTTT
.	.	TRBV6-5	TRBJ1-2	CASSSGRPRGYGYTF	TGTGCCAGCAGTTCCGGACGTCCCCGGGGCTATGGCTACACCTTC
.	.	TRBV4-2	TRBJ1-4	CASSHPQAATNEKLFF	TGTGCCAGCAGCCATCCTCAGGCTGCAACTAATGAAAAACTGTTTTTT
.	.	TRBV6-1	TRBJ1-2	CASSKGWQNYGYTF	TGTGCCAGCAGCAAGGGATGGCAGAACTATGGCTACACCTTC
TRBD1	once	TRBV28	TRBJ2-5	CASSTYPDRGEAQYF	TGTGCCAGCAGTACCTACCCAGACAGGGGAGAGGCCCAGTACTTC
TRBD1	.	TRBV6-5	TRBJ2-7	CASSRPGQSYEQYF	TGTGCCAGCAGTAGACCGGGACAGTCCTACGAGCAGTACTTC
.	.	TRBV27	TRBJ2-2	CASRWGDTGELFF	TGTGCCAGCCGCTGGGGCGACACCGGGGAGCTGTTTTTT
TRBD2	.	TRBV7-9	TRBJ2-3	CASSLLLAGGPDPTDTQYF	TGTGCCAGCAGCTTACTACTAGCGGGAGGGCCTGATCCCACAGATACGCAGTATTTT